Listed below are T cell receptor beta chains from one sample, sequenced in a study of CD8+ T cells in alopecia areata. The method was immunoSEQ multiplex PCR; TCRdb's version includes in-frame clones alone and lacks a portion of them. The sample lists about 200,000 clones, approximately 53% occurring once. Sequenced material: CD8+ T cells sorted from blood. Receptor source: a human donor in good health. Both conserved end residues are part of each CDR3. Fields, in order: V gene, D gene, clone size, J gene, CDR3 protein, CDR3 DNA. A D gene is named only where the DNA matches it firmly. Not every row has a clone size; where given, it reads once, few, many or a size class.

TRBV7-3,.,.,TRBJ1-1,CASSLLMNTEAFF,TGTGCCAGCAGCCTTCTCATGAACACTGAAGCTTTCTTT
TRBV27,.,.,TRBJ1-4,CASSGGHEKLFF,TGTGCCAGCAGCGGTGGGCATGAAAAACTGTTTTTT
TRBV2,.,.,TRBJ1-2,CASTSALYGYTF,TGTGCCAGCACCAGTGCCCTTTATGGCTACACCTTC
TRBV7-9,.,.,TRBJ1-2,CASSFPPGPVGGYTF,TGTGCCAGCAGCTTCCCCCCCGGGCCGGTCGGTGGCTACACCTTC
TRBV9,.,few,TRBJ2-7,CASSNQTYEQYF,TGTGCCAGCAGCAATCAGACCTACGAGCAGTACTTC
TRBV15,.,few,TRBJ2-7,CATSRKRSDEQYF,TGTGCCACCAGCAGAAAGAGGAGTGACGAGCAGTACTTC
TRBV6-6,.,.,TRBJ1-6,CAGRKTSDNSPLHF,TGTGCCGGACGAAAAACGTCCGATAATTCACCCCTCCACTTT
TRBV2,.,.,TRBJ2-5,CASSCGAQETQYF,TGTGCCAGCAGCTGTGGGGCTCAAGAGACCCAGTACTTC
TRBV5-6,.,.,TRBJ1-5,CASSPGAGNQPQHF,TGTGCCAGCAGCCCCGGTGCCGGGAATCAGCCCCAGCATTTT
TRBV15,.,.,TRBJ1-1,CATSLDTMNTEAFF,TGTGCCACCAGCCTGGACACCATGAACACTGAAGCTTTCTTT
TRBV7-9,.,.,TRBJ1-2,CASSRSGHNYGYTF,TGTGCCAGCAGCCGAAGTGGGCATAACTATGGCTACACCTTC
TRBV15,.,.,TRBJ2-3,CATSRGGLTDTQYF,TGTGCCACCAGCAGGGGGGGCCTCACAGATACGCAGTATTTT
TRBV5-6,TRBD1,.,TRBJ2-1,CASSLARDREVRNEQFF,TGTGCCAGCAGCTTGGCTAGGGACAGGGAAGTACGGAATGAGCAGTTCTTC
TRBV7-9,.,once,TRBJ2-7,CASSPTGGAPYEQYF,TGTGCCAGCAGCCCCACTGGCGGGGCCCCCTACGAGCAGTACTTC
TRBV29-1,.,.,TRBJ2-1,CSVEDRLGHNEQFF,TGCAGCGTTGAAGATCGATTAGGTCACAATGAGCAGTTCTTC
TRBV30,TRBD1,.,TRBJ1-4,CALTFSGGEREKLFF,TGTGCCTTAACTTTCTCAGGGGGCGAACGTGAAAAACTGTTTTTT
TRBV29-1,.,.,TRBJ1-2,CSVEAGSGSRSGYTF,TGCAGCGTTGAAGCCGGCAGTGGGAGTAGGAGTGGCTACACCTTC
TRBV5-1,.,.,TRBJ1-2,CASSLPGADGYTF,TGCGCCAGCAGTCTCCCCGGGGCAGATGGCTACACCTTC
TRBV27,TRBD1,few,TRBJ2-7,CASRAGDSNYEQYF,TGTGCCAGCAGGGCTGGGGACAGTAACTACGAGCAGTACTTC
TRBV7-2,.,.,TRBJ2-1,CASSSQPTREQFF,TGTGCCAGCAGCTCCCAACCGACTAGGGAGCAGTTCTTC
TRBV29-1,.,.,TRBJ1-1,CSVDYGTEAFF,TGCAGCGTTGACTATGGGACTGAAGCTTTCTTT
TRBV7-9,TRBD1,.,TRBJ2-7,CASSEKGTGNYEQYF,TGTGCCAGCAGCGAAAAAGGGACAGGGAACTACGAGCAGTACTTC
TRBV27,.,.,TRBJ2-5,CASSPLREGKETQYF,TGTGCCAGCAGTCCTCTCAGGGAAGGAAAAGAGACCCAGTACTTC
TRBV11-2,TRBD2,.,TRBJ2-3,CASSLRPSGGRADTQYF,TGTGCCAGCAGCTTAAGACCCAGCGGGGGGCGAGCAGATACGCAGTATTTT
TRBV4-1,TRBD2,.,TRBJ2-1,CASSPSGGNNEQFF,TGCGCCAGCAGCCCCTCGGGAGGGAACAATGAGCAGTTCTTC
TRBV12-5,.,.,TRBJ2-7,CASGLGRSYEQYF,TGTGCTAGTGGTCTCGGGCGCTCCTACGAGCAGTACTTC
TRBV29-1,.,.,TRBJ2-7,CSVEDGTGDRAEQYF,TGCAGCGTTGAAGATGGGACGGGGGATCGGGCCGAGCAGTACTTC
TRBV30,.,.,TRBJ2-7,CAAEQGTEQYF,TGTGCTGCCGAACAGGGAACCGAGCAGTACTTC
TRBV4-1,.,few,TRBJ1-2,CASSQDEDSIYGYTF,TGCGCCAGCAGCCAAGACGAGGACAGTATCTATGGCTACACCTTC
TRBV30,.,few,TRBJ2-4,CAWSFQGYIQYF,TGTGCCTGGAGTTTCCAGGGCTACATTCAGTACTTC
TRBV5-6,.,.,TRBJ1-1,CASSLDDMNTEAFF,TGTGCCAGCAGCTTGGACGATATGAACACTGAAGCTTTCTTT
TRBV1,.,.,TRBJ1-1,CTSSHEREINTEAFF,TGCACCAGCAGCCATGAGAGGGAGATAAACACTGAAGCTTTCTTT
TRBV5-6,TRBD2,once,TRBJ2-3,CASSTLSGGRTDTQYF,TGTGCCAGCAGCACCCTTAGCGGGGGGAGGACAGATACGCAGTATTTT
TRBV29-1,.,few,TRBJ2-1,CSDDEQFF,TGCAGCGACGATGAGCAGTTCTTC
TRBV19,.,few,TRBJ1-4,CASSPRRYKLFF,TGTGCCAGTAGTCCTAGGAGGTACAAACTGTTTTTT
TRBV4-1,TRBD2,.,TRBJ2-1,CASSQVSGGAWEQFF,TGCGCCAGCAGCCAAGTTAGCGGGGGGGCTTGGGAGCAGTTCTTC
TRBV20-1,TRBD1,.,TRBJ1-2,CSARQGNGYTF,TGCAGTGCTCGACAGGGAAATGGCTACACCTTC
TRBV6-1,.,.,TRBJ2-7,CASSENAGSTYEQYF,TGTGCCAGCAGTGAAAATGCGGGGTCGACCTACGAGCAGTACTTC
TRBV19,.,few,TRBJ1-1,CASKAGSTTEAFF,TGTGCCAGTAAGGCAGGCTCGACCACTGAAGCTTTCTTT
TRBV7-9,TRBD1,.,TRBJ2-7,CASSPKTGAIFYEQYF,TGTGCCAGCAGCCCAAAGACAGGGGCGATATTTTACGAGCAGTACTTC
TRBV29-1,.,.,TRBJ1-1,CSVPDSGDTEAFF,TGCAGCGTTCCGGACAGTGGGGACACTGAAGCTTTCTTT
TRBV28,TRBD1,few,TRBJ2-7,CASSLGTVSYEQYF,TGTGCCAGCAGTTTAGGGACAGTCTCCTACGAGCAGTACTTC
TRBV29-1,TRBD1,.,TRBJ1-1,CSVDPSDRGTEAFF,TGCAGCGTTGATCCCTCGGACAGGGGCACTGAAGCTTTCTTT
TRBV5-4,.,.,TRBJ2-3,CASSSPGGTDTQYF,TGTGCCAGCAGTTCGCCGGGGGGCACAGATACGCAGTATTTT
TRBV5-1,.,.,TRBJ1-1,CASSLGEVRENTEAFF,TGCGCCAGCAGCTTGGGGGAGGTTAGGGAAAACACTGAAGCTTTCTTT
TRBV2,TRBD1,.,TRBJ2-7,CASSERDRPYEQYF,TGTGCCAGCAGTGAAAGGGACAGACCCTACGAGCAGTACTTC
TRBV7-6,TRBD2,once,TRBJ2-5,CASSPGWGGGETQYF,TGTGCCAGCAGCCCTGGGTGGGGCGGGGGAGAGACCCAGTACTTC
TRBV14,.,few,TRBJ1-1,CASSPGPVNTEAFF,TGTGCCAGCAGCCCGGGACCGGTGAACACTGAAGCTTTCTTT
TRBV29-1,.,.,TRBJ2-7,CSVRDANSYEQYF,TGCAGCGTCCGGGACGCGAATTCCTACGAGCAGTACTTC
TRBV4-1,.,few,TRBJ1-1,CASSQAGRTEAFF,TGCGCCAGCAGCCAAGCAGGGAGGACTGAAGCTTTCTTT
TRBV11-2,.,.,TRBJ2-3,CASSPPTDTQYF,TGTGCCAGCAGCCCGCCCACAGATACGCAGTATTTT
TRBV19,.,few,TRBJ1-1,CASSTGTPNTEAFF,TGTGCCAGTAGTACAGGGACGCCGAACACTGAAGCTTTCTTT
TRBV2,TRBD2,.,TRBJ2-1,CASSEAGGYNEQFF,TGTGCCAGCAGTGAAGCGGGGGGGTACAATGAGCAGTTCTTC